This T cell receptor beta chain was sequenced during a study of circulating CD8 cells and anti-PD-1 response in melanoma. Turning to the study itself: Complete or partial response defined responders; stable or progressive disease, non-responders.

Using roughly 15 ng of total RNA, TCR libraries were made with the QIAseq Immune Repertoire TCR panel. TCRdb reprocessed the reads with MiXCR, giving one entry per CDR3 protein. The top ten hold 36% of the sample, which has some 600 distinct CDR3 sequences, 5.8% seen once. Four subsets defined by PD-1 and/or TIGIT were sorted from live CD3+CD8+TCRalphabeta+ cells. The sample holds a few counts of this clonotype. Its antigen is not identified. Germline assignment: CDR1 MNHNY and CDR2 SVGAGI (reference sequence). The CDR3 is 15 amino acids. General study results and limits: Most experiments lacked replicates.

This sequence was found in a human donor with melanoma. The rearrangement joins TRBV6-6 to TRBJ2-3; perhaps TRBD2 as D (5 bases). This sample comprised CD8+ T cells from PBMCs, obtained at baseline or after one month of anti-PD-1 therapy (not recorded which). CDR3 amino acids: CTGSWASSRTDTQYF. CDR3 nucleotide sequence: TGTACCGGCAGCTGGGCTAGCTCTCGCACAGATACGCAGTATTTT.